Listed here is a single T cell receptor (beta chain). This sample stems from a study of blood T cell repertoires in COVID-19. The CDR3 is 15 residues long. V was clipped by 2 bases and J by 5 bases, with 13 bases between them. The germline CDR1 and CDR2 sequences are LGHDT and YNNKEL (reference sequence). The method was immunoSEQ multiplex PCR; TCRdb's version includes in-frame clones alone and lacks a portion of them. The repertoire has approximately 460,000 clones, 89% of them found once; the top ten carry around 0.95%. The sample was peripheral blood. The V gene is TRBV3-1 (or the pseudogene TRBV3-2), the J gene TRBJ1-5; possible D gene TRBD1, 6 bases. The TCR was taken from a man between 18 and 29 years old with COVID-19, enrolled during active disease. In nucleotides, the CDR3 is TGTGCCAGCAGCCAATCCCCGGACAGCCATCAGCCCCAGCATTTT. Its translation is CASSQSPDSHQPQHF.